This section outlines one TCR beta chain sequence together with its context. Its antigen is unknown. The data are from a study of post-analysis software for immune sequencing data. Overall study: Patients with relapsing-remitting, secondary progressive and progressive-relapsing multiple sclerosis courses were all represented. Study results and caveats: In multiple sclerosis, normalized Chao1 diversity was significantly below that of controls. In patients, TRBV5-6, TRBV5-1 and TRBV20-1 belonged to 4 or 5 TRBV segments found more frequently than in controls.

Unique-molecular-identifier-tagged TCR beta cDNA libraries were used. Between about 1 and 10 million T cells gave rise to around 500,000 cDNA molecules. Using its own MiXCR run on the PCR reads, TCRdb lists one record per CDR3 protein. The table records approximately 570,000 distinct CDR3 sequences, 44% of them present only once. CDR1 SGHAT and CDR2 FQNNGV come from the germline V gene. Trimming left V 6 bases short and J 0 bases short, with 18 bases between. This CDR3 comprises 17 residues. The receptor comes from a girl between 5 and 17 years old with multiple sclerosis. The sample consisted of blood. The V and J genes are TRBV11-2 and TRBJ2-1, with D hard to call. The CDR3 spells CASSGSRGPISYNEQFF. DNA for the CDR3: TGTGCCAGCAGTGGGTCAAGAGGTCCTATCTCCTACAATGAGCAGTTCTTC.